Below, 25 T cell receptor beta chains from the same sample are listed, as sequenced in a study of T cells in Graves' hyperthyroidism and ophthalmopathy. RNA transcripts provided the source from which TCR beta CDR3 regions were amplified. The TCR CDR3 was amplified in a first-round RT-PCR using the HTBI primer set. TCRdb reprocessed the multiplex PCR reads via MiXCR and lists one record per CDR3 protein. Here the sample spans a few hundred thousand distinct CDR3 sequences, less than 20% being singletons. Material for sequencing was blood. Source of these receptors: a man between 18 and 29 years old with Graves' ophthalmopathy.

This clonotype was recorded at least ten times. The chain recombines TRBV2 with TRBJ2-5; the D gene is possibly TRBD1 (6 bases). The CDR3 loop spans 13 amino acids. Between the trimmed V and J ends, which lost 11 bases and 1 base, there was a span of 14 bases. The germline gives CDR1 SNHLY, CDR2 FYNNEI. CDR3 DNA: TGTGCCGGCTCCGGGACAATCCAAGAGACCCAGTACTTC. This sequence encodes CAGSGTIQETQYF. The variable domain in full, with the rest retrieved from reference TRBV2 and TRBJ2-5, is EPEVTQTPSHQVTQMGQEVILRCVPISNHLYFYWYRQILGQKVEFLVSFYNNEISEKSEIFDDQFSVERPDGSNFTLKIRSTKLEDSAMYFCAGSGTIQETQYFGPGTRLLVL.

The chain has TRBV7-2 and TRBJ2-1; TRBD2 matches 10 bases. The V gene end was trimmed by 0 bases and the J gene end by 9 bases; junction bases not matched to a gene: 5. Germline values: CDR1 SGHTA, CDR2 FQGNSA. The CDR3 covers 15 residues. This CDR3 reads CASSLASGGVGEQFF. The CDR3 DNA is TGTGCCAGCAGCTTAGCCAGCGGGGGGGTGGGTGAGCAGTTCTTC. Variable domain in full (rest from reference TRBV7-2 and TRBJ2-1): GAGVSQSPSNKVTEKGKDVELRCDPISGHTALYWYRQSLGQGLEFLIYFQGNSAPDKSGLPSDRFSAERTGGSVSTLTIQRTQQEDSAVYLCASSLASGGVGEQFFGPGTRLTVL.

Many counts were recorded for this clonotype. CDR3 sequence (DNA): TGTGCCAGCATCGGACAGGGGATCTACGAGCAGTACTTC. Translation gives CASIGQGIYEQYF. V usage is TRBV2 and J usage is TRBJ2-7; 9 nucleotides match TRBD1. V dropped 7 bases and J dropped 3; count of bases not matched to a gene: 4. CDR1 SNHLY and CDR2 FYNNEI come from the germline V gene. This CDR3 spans 13 amino acids.

The rearrangement joins TRBV20-1 to TRBJ2-1; D might be TRBD2 (6 bases). The ends were cut back, 1 base at V and 0 bases at J, with 10 bases in the middle. The CDR3 totals 15 residues. The germline gives CDR1 DFQATT, CDR2 SNEGSKA (reference sequence). The CDR3 region is CSARGVGGSYNEQFF. The CDR3 bases are TGCAGTGCTAGAGGTGTCGGGGGCTCCTACAATGAGCAGTTCTTC.

This clonotype came up a few times. This chain's CDR3 is CSARTGRLDYEQYF. The CDR3 DNA follows: TGCAGTGCGAGAACAGGCCGCTTAGACTACGAGCAGTACTTC. The chain employs TRBV20-1 and TRBJ2-7; D perhaps matches TRBD1 (5 bases). In germline, CDR1 is DFQATT, CDR2 SNEGSKA (reference sequence). This CDR3 is built from 14 residues. V was pared by 6 bases and J by 3 bases, with 18 bases between.

The V and J genes are TRBV7-6 and TRBJ1-2; 7 nucleotides agree with TRBD1. This CDR3 region has 14 residues. Germline V gives CDR1 SGHVS, CDR2 FNYEAQ. J gave up 4 bases and V 5 bases, and 7 bases lay outside the gene matches. The CDR3 is CASSRQGLLYGYTF. CDR3 nucleotides: TGTGCCAGCAGCCGACAGGGACTCCTCTATGGCTACACCTTC.

This clonotype has just a few counts. The rearrangement links TRBV10-1 to TRBJ1-2; D is unclear. This CDR3 is 14 amino acids long. Germline lookup yields CDR1 WNHNN and CDR2 SYGVQD (reference sequence). V was shortened by 3 bases and J by 0 bases, with 8 bases between the two germline ends. In nucleotides, the CDR3 is TGCGCCAGCAGTGATTCAGGATCTAACTATGGCTACACCTTC. This translates into CASSDSGSNYGYTF.

The chain recombines TRBV19 with TRBJ2-2, with a possible D match to TRBD1 (5 bases). From germline, CDR1 is LNHDA and CDR2 SQIVND (reference sequence). The CDR3 totals 15 residues. V lost 2 bases, J lost 1 base, and 8 bases lay in between. CDR3 residues: CASSIRQGNTGELFF. The CDR3 coding sequence is TGTGCCAGTAGTATACGGCAGGGGAACACCGGGGAGCTGTTTTTT.

This sequence joins TRBV2 and TRBJ1-2; 11 bases are a match to TRBD1. The trim removed 6 bases at V and 13 bases at J, leaving 19 bases unmatched. CDR1 SNHLY and CDR2 FYNNEI come from the germline V gene. This CDR3 contains 16 residues. CDR3 in amino acids: CASSAHRDRGFDLITF. In nucleotides, the CDR3 is TGTGCCAGCAGCGCCCACCGGGACAGGGGGTTTGATTTGATCACCTTC.

This clonotype was counted between two and nine times. The chain recombines TRBV7-9 with TRBJ1-6; 9 bases are shared with TRBD1. V gave up 4 bases and J gave up 8 bases; unmatched junction bases: 3. Germline CDR1 reads SEHNR; CDR2 reads FQNEAQ (reference sequence). This CDR3 region has 14 residues. CDR3 bases: TGTGCCAGCAGCTCGGGACAGGGCCATTCACCCCTCCACTTT. Amino acid sequence: CASSSGQGHSPLHF. Full variable domain (missing parts from reference TRBV7-9 and TRBJ1-6): DTGVSQNPRHKITKRGQNVTFRCDPISEHNRLYWYRQTLGQGPEFLTYFQNEAQLEKSRLLSDRFSAERPKGSFSTLEIQRTEQGDSAMYLCASSSGQGHSPLHFGNGTRLTVT.

The V and J genes are TRBV12-3 or TRBV12-4 and TRBJ2-5; D gene ambiguous. CDR3 length: 12 residues. V dropped 6 bases and J dropped 10 bases, with 15 bases sitting between them. CDR3 amino acids: CASSRPNLGQYF. CDR3 in DNA: TGTGCCAGCAGCCGCCCAAATTTGGGCCAGTACTTC.

This clonotype was recorded many times. This chain links TRBV3-1 with TRBJ1-1; D is possibly TRBD1 (5 bases). CDR3 length: 18 amino acids. The germline V gene has CDR1 LGHDT and CDR2 YNNKEL (reference sequence). The ends were cut back, 4 bases at V and 4 bases at J, with 25 bases in the middle. CDR3 bases: TGTGCCAGCAGCCCCCCTCCTTGGCAGGGTAGTTCGGGCACTGAAGCTTTCTTT. Protein sequence: CASSPPPWQGSSGTEAFF.

This clonotype was counted ten times or more. The chain has TRBV5-1 and TRBJ2-3; tentative D call: TRBD1 (6 bases). Germline V gene data show CDR1 as SGHRS and CDR2 as YFSETQ. The CDR3 spans 14 residues. V lost 3 bases, J lost 2 bases, and 10 bases lay in between. CDR3 amino acids: CASSSWDITDTQYF. CDR3 DNA: TGCGCCAGCAGCTCCTGGGACATCACAGATACGCAGTATTTT.

This clonotype showed up many times. This sequence joins TRBV5-1 and TRBJ2-7; 7 bases fit TRBD1. Germline CDR1 reads SGHRS; CDR2 reads YFSETQ. The ends lost 7 bases at V and 4 bases at J; junction bases unmatched: 11. CDR3 length: 14 amino acids. CDR3 sequence: CASPADRAIYEQYF. Here the CDR3 DNA reads TGCGCCAGCCCTGCTGACAGGGCGATTTACGAGCAGTACTTC.

This chain connects TRBV11-2 to TRBJ2-7; a weak D match, TRBD1 (6 bases). V lost 6 bases and J 3 bases, leaving 15 bases between the germline ends. Germline CDR1 is SGHAT and CDR2 is FQNNGV. The CDR3 contains 14 residues. CDR3 bases: TGTGCCAGCAGTCGCAACAGGGCTGACTACGAGCAGTACTTC. Residues: CASSRNRADYEQYF.

The J gene is TRBJ2-5, the V gene TRBV24-1; D is possibly TRBD2 (5 bases). The V end lost 2 bases, the J end lost 4 bases, and 7 bases lay between the germline ends. There are 13 residues in the CDR3. Germline CDR1 and CDR2: KGHDR and SFDVKD. The CDR3: CATSDSSLETQYF. CDR3 nucleotide sequence: TGTGCCACCAGTGATTCTAGCCTAGAGACCCAGTACTTC.

This clonotype came up many times. CDR3 in DNA: TGTGCCAGCAGACCTACAGGGTATGATGGCTACACCTTC. Translation gives CASRPTGYDGYTF. The chain combines TRBV12-3 or TRBV12-4 with TRBJ1-2; D may be TRBD1 (6 bases). Trimming left V 6 bases short and J 6 bases short, with 14 bases between. The CDR3 runs 13 residues.

This clonotype has a count of ten or more. V usage is TRBV6-2 or TRBV6-3 and J usage is TRBJ1-2; D may be TRBD1 (5 bases). The CDR3 sequence is 14 residues long. V was trimmed by 3 bases and J by 4 bases, leaving 12 bases between them. The V gene's germline CDR1 is MNHEY and CDR2 SVGEGT. The CDR3 loop reads CASSYPGPTYGYTF. CDR3 nucleotides: TGTGCCAGCAGTTATCCGGGGCCTACCTATGGCTACACCTTC.

This clonotype was recorded at least ten times. The rearrangement links TRBV2 to TRBJ1-1; no definite D call. Germline assignment: CDR1 SNHLY and CDR2 FYNNEI. The V and J ends lost 1 base and 3 bases respectively, with 9 bases between them. This CDR3 is 14 amino acids long. The CDR3 here is CASSEGWRYTEAFF. As DNA, the CDR3 is TGTGCCAGCAGTGAAGGATGGCGGTACACTGAAGCTTTCTTT.

The V and J genes are TRBV7-2 and TRBJ2-7; 11 bases match TRBD1. The ends lost 3 bases at V and 5 bases at J; junction bases unmatched: 6. This CDR3 is 15 amino acids long. Looked up from germline, CDR1 is SGHTA and CDR2 is FQGNSA. The CDR3 DNA reads as TGTGCCAGCAGCTTTAGGACAGGGGGCCAGGACGAGCAGTACTTC. Its protein product is CASSFRTGGQDEQYF.

The J gene is TRBJ1-6, the V gene TRBV5-6; D call uncertain. CDR3 size: 14 residues. The V and J ends lost 4 bases and 4 bases respectively, with 9 bases between them. Germline CDR1 reads SGHDT; CDR2 reads YYEEEE. CDR3 loop: CASSPQEYNSPLHF. The CDR3 DNA reads as TGTGCCAGCAGCCCGCAAGAATATAATTCACCCCTCCACTTT. Full variable domain (outside the CDR3, taken from reference TRBV5-6 and TRBJ1-6): DAGVTQSPTHLIKTRGQQVTLRCSPKSGHDTVSWYQQALGQGPQFIFQYYEEEERQRGNFPDRFSGHQFPNYSSELNVNALLLGDSALYLCASSPQEYNSPLHFGNGTRLTVT.

V and J are TRBV10-2 and TRBJ1-5, with TRBD1 identical over 9 bases. Germline CDR1 and CDR2: WSHSY and SAAADI. The CDR3 covers 13 residues. J gave up 4 bases and V 6 bases, and 1 base lay outside the gene matches. In nucleotides, the CDR3 is TGCGCCAGCAGAGGGACAGGGAATCAGCCCCAGCATTTT. It codes for CASRGTGNQPQHF.

The chain recombines TRBV10-1 with TRBJ2-1, with TRBD2 identical over 8 bases. The V gene end was trimmed by 4 bases and the J gene end by 8 bases; junction bases not matched to a gene: 7. The CDR3 has 14 amino acids. CDR1 is WNHNN and CDR2 is SYGVQD in the germline V gene (reference sequence). The CDR3: CASSVSGGNDEQFF. CDR3 bases: TGCGCCAGCAGTGTATCGGGGGGGAACGATGAGCAGTTCTTC.

The chain has TRBV4-1 and TRBJ2-2; maybe TRBD2 (7 bases). The V end was cut by 3 bases, the J end by 6 bases, with 8 bases between. The CDR3 runs 13 residues. Germline CDR1 reads MGHRA; CDR2 reads YSYEKL. CDR3 nucleotides: TGCGCCAGCAGCCAGCGGGGGCCCGGGGAGCTGTTTTTT. As protein: CASSQRGPGELFF.

The V call is TRBV2, the J call TRBJ2-7; 12 bases map to TRBD2. The V gene's germline CDR1 is SNHLY and CDR2 FYNNEI. Unmatched junction bases numbered 9, after V lost 1 base and J lost 5 bases. The CDR3 consists of 17 residues. The chain's CDR3 is CASSEGALLAGGDEQYF. The DNA for the CDR3 is TGTGCCAGCAGTGAAGGGGCCCTTCTAGCGGGGGGGGACGAGCAGTACTTC.